The 5 T cell receptor beta chains below come from one sample, sequenced in a study of T cell changes during pregnancy in multiple sclerosis. Sequencing used immunoSEQ multiplex PCR; TCRdb keeps in-frame clones, though not all of them. Of about 50,000 clones listed, about nine tenths are singletons. Source: CD4+ T cells from peripheral blood mononuclear cells, taken in the second trimester of pregnancy. All receptors derive from a female donor with multiple sclerosis, enrolled in a pregnancy study.

The chain couples TRBV5-1 to TRBJ2-2, with 7 positions matching TRBD1. Per germline, CDR1 SGHRS and CDR2 YFSETQ. The V and J ends lost 3 bases and 4 bases, in that order; junction bases with no gene match: 9. This CDR3 comprises 16 residues. CDR3 region: CASSSTGTDLTGELFF. In nucleotides, the CDR3 is TGCGCCAGCAGCTCAACCGGGACAGATCTCACCGGGGAGCTGTTTTTT. The full variable domain, completed using reference TRBV5-1 and TRBJ2-2, is KAGVTQTPRYLIKTRGQQVTLSCSPISGHRSVSWYQQTPGQGLQFLFEYFSETQRNKGNFPGRFSGRQFSNSRSEMNVSTLELGDSALYLCASSSTGTDLTGELFFGEGSRLTVL.

CDR3: CASSRLLDRDGYTF. CDR3 sequence (DNA): TGTGCCAGCTCACGACTCCTTGACAGGGACGGCTACACCTTC. V is TRBV18 and J is TRBJ1-2; 7 nucleotides agree with TRBD1. Germline V lookup: CDR1 KGHSH, CDR2 LQKENI. There are 14 residues in the CDR3. V shed 4 bases and J 8 bases; nucleotides not matched to a gene: 10.

The chain joins TRBV7-6 to TRBJ2-1; 9 bases map to TRBD2. Germline CDR1 is SGHVS and CDR2 is FNYEAQ. CDR3 size: 16 residues. J was trimmed by 2 bases and V by 1 base; bases with no gene match: 3. The CDR3 is CASSLELAGAYNEQFF. In nucleotides, the CDR3 is TGTGCCAGCAGCTTAGAGTTAGCGGGGGCCTACAATGAGCAGTTCTTC.

This chain connects TRBV2 to TRBJ2-7, with D perhaps TRBD1 (6 bases). The CDR3 totals 12 residues. Germline values: CDR1 SNHLY, CDR2 FYNNEI. V lost 8 bases to trimming and J lost 2 bases, with 10 bases between them. The CDR3 loop reads CASHREPYEQYF. DNA of the CDR3: TGTGCCAGCCACAGGGAACCCTACGAGCAGTACTTC.

This clone appeared a single time. This sequence joins TRBV19 and TRBJ1-1, with no clear D. V was shortened by 7 bases and J by 3 bases, with 6 bases between the two germline ends. Germline CDR1 is LNHDA and CDR2 is SQIVND (reference sequence). The CDR3 is made up of 11 amino acids. The CDR3 here is CASNNDTEAFF. The CDR3 coding sequence is TGTGCCAGTAACAACGACACTGAAGCTTTCTTT.